In this sample, the clone carrying this T cell receptor beta chain turned up a few times. Its specificity is not known. These data originate in a study of T-cell memory formation after mild COVID-19. For the study at large: In these data, TCR clusters were largely donor specific.

This CDR3 contains 15 residues. V lost 1 base to trimming and J lost 7 bases; unmatched junction nucleotides: 5. Looked up from germline, CDR1 is SEHNR and CDR2 is FQNEAQ (reference sequence). TCRdb reanalysed the 5' RACE reads using MiXCR and keeps one entry per CDR3 protein. The sample holds roughly 410,000 distinct CDR3 sequences; about 24% are singletons and the top ten take about 10%. Regarding the study as a whole: SARS-CoV-2 specificity of second-wave clones peaking day 37 was unconfirmed. CD8+ contracting clones occupied EMRA, while CD4+ ones occupied mainly CM and EM. Clones that got smaller from day 15 to 85 had even CD4/CD8, while clones growing later tipped toward CD4+.

The sequenced sample consisted of PBMCs or a T cell subset sorted from them (not recorded which). The chain links TRBV7-9 to TRBJ2-1; 9 bases are shared with TRBD2. The clonotype was recovered from an adult woman who had mild COVID-19 (a few samples of this study predate the infection). Cell type and time point are not known. The CDR3, as DNA: TGTGCCAGCAGCTTAGTGAGCGGGGGGATAAATGAGCAGTTCTTC. Translated: CASSLVSGGINEQFF.